This TCR beta chain was recovered during a study of T cells in Graves' hyperthyroidism and ophthalmopathy. Trimming pared 3 bases from V and 5 bases from J, leaving 23 bases between. The CDR3 loop spans 17 amino acids. CDR1 is DFQATT and CDR2 is SNEGSKA in the germline V gene (reference sequence). Amplification of TCR beta CDR3 regions used RNA as the template. RT-PCR in the first round (using the HTBI primer set) targeted the TCR CDR3. Each CDR3 protein is one row after TCRdb ran MiXCR on the multiplex PCR reads. The repertoire holds 500,000 to 800,000 distinct CDR3 sequences, around 13% seen once, with under 15% in the top ten. Ten or more counts support this clonotype.

The chain has TRBV20-1 and TRBJ2-1; D could derive from TRBD1 or TRBD2 (5 bases each). This TCR came from a woman in her 50s with Graves' ophthalmopathy. The specimen was blood. The CDR3 loop reads CSASPWGSGRSHNEQFF. In DNA form, the CDR3 reads TGCAGTGCTAGCCCTTGGGGATCGGGGCGGAGTCACAATGAGCAGTTCTTC.